This TCR beta chain is drawn from a study of metastatic and nonmetastatic thyroid tumors. Looking at the study overall: Repertoires from malignant and benign thyroid patients were compared across blood and tumor or nodule tissue. Study-wide findings and caveats: Compared with benign nodules, malignant thyroid tumors were reported to have significantly higher TCR beta diversity in both blood and tumor.

Each patient went into thyroid surgery without having received any treatment. Original analysis: Clinicopathological groups of papillary thyroid cancer showed CDR3 differences that were used to build a distant-metastasis classifier. Using MiXCR, TCRdb re-called clones from the PCR reads. The V and J calls and clone size are TCRdb's, not the authors'. This sample has about 92,000 clones, with under 15% found just once. This clone has just a few counts. The antigen is undetermined. Germline and junction disagree at one end, which may indicate a read error. In the same sample, other DNA sequences code for this CDR3. Sequencing input: blood. The TCR sequence derives from a female donor with papillary thyroid cancer or a benign thyroid nodule (not recorded which). Some clones in this sample may be carry-over from other donors' samples.

The CDR3 sequence is CAISETNRGGSGYTF. The CDR3, as DNA: TGTGCCATCAGTGAGACCAACAGGGGGGGGAGTGGCTACACATTC. This chain connects TRBV10-3 to TRBJ1-2; 8 nucleotides line up with TRBD1. Germline lookup yields CDR1 ENHRY and CDR2 SYGVKD. This CDR3 contains 15 residues.